A single sample gave rise to the 15 T cell receptor beta chains below, sequenced in a study of CD4+ T cells in melanoma (dated by TCRdb to 2022 to 2024). Library preparation was by the immunoSEQ multiplex PCR assay. TCRdb obtained this table from immuneACCESS and retained in-frame rearrangements with V and J assigned. These tables miss some clones; where compared with another copy, unresolved V genes account for less than half of the shortfall, and the remainder is unexplained. The sample table lists 11,000 or so clones, roughly three fifths of them with a count of one. Roughly 9.6% of the sample is in the top ten clones. The sequencing input was cells from a culture (not recorded whether cultured in vitro). These receptors were collected from a human donor with melanoma.

This clone is medium-sized (0.01 to 0.1%) by share. As DNA, the CDR3 is TGTGCCAGCAGTCCAAGACTGGGGGAAAAACTGTTTTTT. Translating it yields CASSPRLGEKLFF. V usage is TRBV2 and J usage is TRBJ1-4; D is unresolved. The CDR3 totals 13 residues. Germline V gene sequence: CDR1 SNHLY, CDR2 FYNNEI. V gave up 5 bases and J gave up 8 bases, with 12 bases separating them. The whole variable domain, remainder taken from reference TRBV2 and TRBJ1-4, is EPEVTQTPSHQVTQMGQEVILRCVPISNHLYFYWYRQILGQKVEFLVSFYNNEISEKSEIFDDQFSVERPDGSNFTLKIRSTKLEDSAMYFCASSPRLGEKLFFGSGTQLSVL.

The chain has TRBV6-1 and TRBJ1-2, with 7 bases that match TRBD1. The trim removed 10 bases at V and 2 bases at J, leaving 13 bases unmatched. This CDR3 is 15 amino acids long. CDR1 and CDR2 (germline): MNHNS, SASEGT. The DNA of the CDR3 is TGTGCCAACCAGCCACCGGGACAGAGAAACTATGGCTACACCTTC. Its translation is CANQPPGQRNYGYTF.

The chain employs TRBV5-1 and TRBJ2-7; D not certain. Trimming pared 1 base from V and 6 bases from J, leaving 14 bases between. Germline lookup yields CDR1 SGHRS and CDR2 YFSETQ. The CDR3 is 14 amino acids. CDR3 protein: CASSLRGPQGEQYF. DNA of the CDR3: TGCGCCAGCAGCTTGAGAGGACCCCAAGGCGAGCAGTACTTC.

As to this clone: This specimen includes other DNA sequences encoding the same CDR3. The chain recombines TRBV6-1 with TRBJ1-6, with TRBD1 as a possible D gene (5 bases). Germline CDR1 and CDR2: MNHNS and SASEGT. V dropped 1 base and J dropped 7 bases, with 5 bases sitting between them. CDR3 size: 13 residues. The CDR3, as DNA: TGTGCCAGCAGTGAAGAGGGGAATTCACCCCTCCACTTT. The encoded protein is CASSEEGNSPLHF.

The chain uses TRBV4-1 and TRBJ2-3, with TRBD2 as a possible D gene (6 bases). Trimming shortened V by 2 bases and J by 6 bases, and 15 bases separated the two germline ends. There are 15 residues in the CDR3. Germline CDR1 and CDR2: MGHRA and YSYEKL. The CDR3 region has the DNA TGCGCCAGCAGCCAAAAACTAGCAGACACGGATACGCAGTATTTT. This gives the protein CASSQKLADTDTQYF.

This chain connects TRBV9 to TRBJ2-7; D is undetermined. V lost 4 bases, J lost 2 bases, and 10 bases lay in between. Germline loops: CDR1 SGDLS, CDR2 YYNGEE. This CDR3 has 13 amino acids. The CDR3 nucleotides read TGTGCCAGCAGCTCCGACCCCCCCTACGAGCAGTACTTC. Protein product: CASSSDPPYEQYF.

J is TRBJ1-2 and V is TRBV6-1; D remains ambiguous. Trimming pared 1 base from V and 4 bases from J, leaving 7 bases between. CDR1 and CDR2 from the germline V gene are MNHNS and SASEGT. The CDR3 runs to 13 residues. CDR3 protein: CASSEVSSYGYTF. The CDR3 DNA reads TGTGCCAGCAGTGAAGTATCCAGCTATGGCTACACCTTC.

In its sample, this clone was seen once. The chain uses TRBV9 and TRBJ2-2; 9 bases are shared with TRBD1. The CDR3 consists of 17 residues. Trimming cost V 2 bases and J 5 bases; bases outside gene matches: 10. The V gene's germline CDR1 is SGDLS and CDR2 YYNGEE. CDR3 sequence: CASSVGWGTGNTGELFF. For the CDR3, the DNA is TGTGCCAGCAGCGTCGGTTGGGGGACAGGGAATACCGGGGAGCTGTTTTTT.

V usage is TRBV6-1 and J usage is TRBJ1-2; D perhaps matches TRBD1 (5 bases). Germline lookup yields CDR1 MNHNS and CDR2 SASEGT. This CDR3 has 17 amino acids. Between the trimmed V and J ends, which lost 3 bases and 4 bases, there was a span of 21 bases. CDR3 amino acids: CASSDPAQGRGAYGYTF. The CDR3 nucleotides are TGTGCCAGCAGTGATCCCGCTCAGGGAAGAGGGGCCTATGGCTACACCTTC.

The rearrangement uses TRBV2 and TRBJ1-5, with D possibly TRBD1 on 6 matching bases. Trimming shortened V by 8 bases and J by 1 base, and 12 bases separated the two germline ends. Looked up from germline, CDR1 is SNHLY and CDR2 is FYNNEI. The CDR3 loop spans 14 amino acids. The CDR3 loop reads CASGRGLSNQPQHF. As DNA, the CDR3 is TGTGCCAGCGGCAGGGGCTTGAGCAATCAGCCCCAGCATTTT.

V usage is TRBV18 and J usage is TRBJ2-6; D remains unclear. The V and J ends lost 4 bases and 0 bases respectively, with 13 bases between them. CDR3 length: 17 residues. Germline CDR1 and CDR2: KGHSH and LQKENI. CDR3 sequence (DNA): TGTGCCAGCTCACAACGCGGAGAGTTCTCTGGGGCCAACGTCCTGACTTTC. It yields the protein CASSQRGEFSGANVLTF.

The chain employs TRBV6-1 and TRBJ2-1; possible D gene TRBD1, 6 bases. The CDR3 runs 15 residues. V lost 8 bases and J 3 bases, leaving 17 bases between the germline ends. CDR1 and CDR2 from the germline V gene are MNHNS and SASEGT. This CDR3 is CASGREGTIYNEQFF. CDR3 DNA sequence: TGTGCCAGCGGGCGTGAGGGGACAATCTACAATGAGCAGTTCTTC.

The CDR3 protein is CASSYSDIRSHEQYF. The CDR3 DNA reads TGTGCCAGCAGTTACTCGGACATAAGGAGCCACGAGCAGTACTTC. This rearrangement joins TRBV6-5 to TRBJ2-7, with D possibly being TRBD1 (5 bases). Germline CDR1 is MNHEY and CDR2 is SVGAGI. V gave up 0 bases and J gave up 5 bases, with 14 bases separating them. This CDR3 is built from 15 residues.

There are a few counts of this clone. The gene calls are TRBV21-1 and TRBJ1-2. TRBV21-1 is noted as a pseudogene. This CDR3 contains 14 residues. The CDR3 bases are TGTGCCAGCTCCAATTGGGGAGGAATCTCTGGCTACACCTTC. Translating it yields CASSNWGGISGYTF.

The rearrangement joins TRBV20-1 to TRBJ2-7; D is ambiguous. Per the germline V gene, CDR1 is DFQATT and CDR2 is SNEGSKA (reference sequence). This CDR3 is built from 11 residues. V was trimmed by 6 bases and J by 2 bases, leaving 8 bases between them. CDR3 bases: TGCAGTGCAAGGCTAGCCTACGAGCAGTACTTC. It translates to CSARLAYEQYF.